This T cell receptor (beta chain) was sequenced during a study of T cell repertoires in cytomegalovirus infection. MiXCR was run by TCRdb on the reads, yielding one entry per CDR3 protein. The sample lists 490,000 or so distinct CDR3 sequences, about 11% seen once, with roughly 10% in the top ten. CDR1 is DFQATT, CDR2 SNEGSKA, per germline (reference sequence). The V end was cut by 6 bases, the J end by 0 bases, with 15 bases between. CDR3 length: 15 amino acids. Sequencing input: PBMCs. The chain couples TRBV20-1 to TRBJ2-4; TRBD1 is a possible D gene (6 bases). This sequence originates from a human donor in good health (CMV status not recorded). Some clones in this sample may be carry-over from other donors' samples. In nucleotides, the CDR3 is TGCAGTGCAACTGACAGGTCACTAGCCAAAAACATTCAGTACTTC. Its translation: CSATDRSLAKNIQYF.